This T cell receptor beta chain was retrieved from a study of OX40 agonist ivuxolimab in advanced cancers. As for the study in general: Among those enrolled, mean age was 60 years (range roughly 20 to 85) and about 79% were male.

The length of the CDR3 is 14 residues. The V gene's germline CDR1 is SGHRS and CDR2 YFSETQ. Trimming pared 0 bases from V and 0 bases from J, leaving 6 bases between. Profiling relied on immunoSEQ multiplex PCR, and the TCRdb table lists in-frame clones only, not all of them. Of about 51,000 clones in the sample, around 77% are singletons; the top ten hold approximately 2%. Study findings and constraints: In the 0.1 to 3.0 mg/kg range, CD4+ and CD8+ blood T cells had expanded clonally by week 6. Averaged across samples, CD8+ T cells carried more expanded clones than CD4+ did.

Worth noting for this clone: Its antigen is still unknown.

This specimen consisted of CD4+ or CD8+ T cells sorted from blood, obtained in a trial of the OX40 agonist ivuxolimab. This receptor was taken from an adult with an advanced solid tumor such as melanoma, head and neck, liver or kidney cancer. The chain combines TRBV5-1 with TRBJ2-5; D unresolved. As DNA, the CDR3 is TGCGCCAGCAGCTTGGAAGTATACCAAGAGACCCAGTACTTC. Translation: CASSLEVYQETQYF.